Below are 27 T cell receptor beta chains sequenced from a single sample in a study of post-analysis software for immune sequencing data. General study points: Patients had higher frequencies than controls of five TRBV segments, including TRBV5-6, TRBV5-1 and TRBV20-1.

These receptors' targets are unknown. Unique molecular identifiers had been added to the TCR beta cDNA libraries. Each CDR3 protein is one row after TCRdb ran MiXCR on the PCR reads. The profile shows around 770,000 distinct CDR3 sequences, roughly 46% of them singletons. The specimen was blood. Receptors were obtained from a girl between 5 and 17 years old with multiple sclerosis.

This clonotype was observed a handful of times. The chain uses TRBV10-3 and TRBJ1-2; 7 positions agree with TRBD1. Germline V gives CDR1 ENHRY, CDR2 SYGVKD. The CDR3 runs to 17 residues. The ends lost 6 bases at V and 2 bases at J; junction bases unmatched: 15. The CDR3 is CAIRALSGQVPNYGYTF. The DNA of the CDR3 is TGTGCCATCAGAGCCCTATCTGGACAGGTTCCCAACTATGGCTACACCTTC.

The table lists this clonotype with a few counts. The V gene is TRBV5-1, the J gene TRBJ2-5, with D perhaps TRBD2 (7 bases). Germline CDR1 is SGHRS and CDR2 is YFSETQ. The CDR3 is 14 amino acids. V was pared by 6 bases and J by 1 base, with 13 bases between. The CDR3 sequence: CASTWGGLQETQYF. DNA of the CDR3: TGCGCCAGCACCTGGGGGGGCCTCCAAGAGACCCAGTACTTC.

The chain is built from TRBV12-3 or TRBV12-4 and TRBJ1-6; no firm D call. This CDR3 is built from 14 residues. The ends were cut back, 1 base at V and 10 bases at J, with 11 bases in the middle. The CDR3, as DNA: TGTGCCAGCAGTTTAGAGAACAGACCCTCACCCCTCCACTTT. Protein product: CASSLENRPSPLHF.

This chain links TRBV12-3 or TRBV12-4 with TRBJ2-5; 10 bases line up with TRBD2. Trimming took 1 base from V and 11 from J; bases not matched to a gene: 10. The CDR3 consists of 15 residues. The CDR3 DNA is TGTGCCAGCAGTTTAGAACTAGCGGGGAACTACGGGCAGTACTTC. The encoded protein is CASSLELAGNYGQYF.

The chain combines TRBV7-2 with TRBJ2-5, with D possibly being TRBD1 (6 bases). Germline loops: CDR1 SGHTA, CDR2 FQGNSA. The V end lost 11 bases, the J end lost 4 bases, and 20 bases lay between the germline ends. The CDR3 is 14 residues long. CDR3 nucleotide sequence: TGTGCCGCTTCACGCCTGGGGGCCGGAGAGACCCAGTACTTC. Protein sequence: CAASRLGAGETQYF.

The CDR3 DNA sequence: TGCGCCAGCAGCTCGGGACTTCGCCGTCAAGAGACCCAGTACTTC. Amino acid sequence: CASSSGLRRQETQYF. J is TRBJ2-5 and V is TRBV5-1, with D maybe TRBD2 (6 bases). V shed 3 bases and J shed 2 bases, with 14 bases lying between them. This CDR3 comprises 15 residues. Looked up from germline, CDR1 is SGHRS and CDR2 is YFSETQ.

In this sample, this clonotype turned up a few times. This sequence joins TRBV29-1 and TRBJ1-2; possibly TRBD1 for D (5 bases). Trimming removed 3 bases at V and 3 bases at J, with 14 bases between. This CDR3 is built from 14 residues. Germline loops: CDR1 SQVTM, CDR2 ANQGSEA. The CDR3 is CSVETQGRHYGYTF. CDR3 DNA sequence: TGCAGCGTTGAGACCCAGGGACGGCACTATGGCTACACCTTC.

V is TRBV11-2 and J is TRBJ2-1, with 8 bases fitting TRBD2. V was pared by 1 base and J by 3 bases, with 11 bases of the junction left unmatched. The CDR3 sequence is 18 residues long. From germline, CDR1 is SGHAT and CDR2 FQNNGV. This chain's CDR3 is CASSLGRSERENYNEQFF. The CDR3 bases are TGTGCCAGCAGCTTAGGTCGTTCTGAGCGGGAGAACTACAATGAGCAGTTCTTC.

This rearrangement joins TRBV21-1 to TRBJ2-3. TRBV21-1 represents a pseudogene. The CDR3 has 12 residues. CDR3 loop: CASSKRPDTQYF. The CDR3 DNA reads as TGTGCCAGCAGCAAACGACCGGATACGCAGTATTTT.

In regard to this clonotype: The CDR3 does not end in the conserved phenylalanine or tryptophan, so this is likely a read error. The J gene is TRBJ1-2, the V gene TRBV5-1; D unresolved. The V end was cut by 0 bases, the J end by 0 bases, with 3 bases between. This CDR3 contains 13 residues. Germline assignment: CDR1 SGHRS and CDR2 YFSETQ. In nucleotides, the CDR3 is TGCGCCAGCAGCTTGGACACTAACTATGGCTACACCGTC. Its translation: CASSLDTNYGYTV.

In its sample, this clonotype was seen a few times. This rearrangement joins TRBV12-3 or TRBV12-4 to TRBJ1-1; D is uncertain. CDR3 length: 12 amino acids. V shed 6 bases and J shed 1 base, with 6 bases lying between them. CDR3 in DNA: TGTGCCAGCAGCCACCCGAACACTGAAGCTTTCTTT. Protein product: CASSHPNTEAFF.

The J gene is TRBJ1-4, the V gene TRBV2; D may be TRBD1 (6 bases). The germline V gene encodes CDR1 SNHLY and CDR2 FYNNEI. The CDR3 has 16 amino acids. V dropped 3 bases and J dropped 8 bases, with 19 bases sitting between them. Written as DNA, the CDR3 is TGTGCCAGCAGTGACAGTACAGGGACGTCGGGAGAAAAACTGTTTTTT. As protein: CASSDSTGTSGEKLFF.

The genes are TRBV11-2 and TRBJ2-7; tentatively, D is TRBD1 or TRBD2 (5 bases each). Per germline, CDR1 SGHAT and CDR2 FQNNGV. The length of the CDR3 is 15 residues. V was cut by 5 bases and J by 6 bases, with 20 bases left in between. This CDR3 reads CASSGDPRSSGEQYF. In nucleotides, the CDR3 is TGTGCCAGCAGCGGGGACCCAAGGAGCTCTGGCGAGCAGTACTTC.

V is TRBV7-8 and J is TRBJ2-1; 9 bases are shared with TRBD1. Germline-derived CDR1 and CDR2 are SGHVS and FQNEAQ. CDR3 size: 16 residues. The V and J ends lost 2 bases and 4 bases, in that order; junction bases with no gene match: 6. This CDR3 is CASSLIRTGAYNEQFF. The CDR3 DNA reads as TGTGCCAGCAGCTTAATCCGGACAGGGGCTTACAATGAGCAGTTCTTC.

This clonotype was detected only once. The chain uses TRBV5-1 and TRBJ2-3, with 12 bases identical to TRBD2. The CDR3 spans 15 residues. Germline assignment: CDR1 SGHRS and CDR2 YFSETQ. With V trimmed by 2 bases and J by 4 bases, 2 bases remained unmatched. CDR3 in amino acids: CASSFRLAGADTQYF. DNA for the CDR3: TGCGCCAGCAGCTTTCGACTAGCGGGAGCAGATACGCAGTATTTT.

Only a few counts were recorded for this clonotype. The chain carries TRBV27 and TRBJ2-3; TRBD2 might be the D (6 bases). CDR3 length equals 21 residues. Germline V gives CDR1 MNHEY, CDR2 SMNVEV (reference sequence). V lost 4 bases to trimming and J lost 7 bases, with 36 bases between them. The CDR3 loop is CASSSLPPGWGLPGRSNTQYF. Written as DNA, the CDR3 is TGTGCCAGCAGTTCATTGCCCCCAGGGTGGGGACTTCCAGGCCGTAGTAATACGCAGTATTTT.

V gene TRBV6-5 combines with J gene TRBJ1-2; D gene unclear. This CDR3 contains 12 residues. The germline V and J ends were trimmed by 8 bases and 5 bases, with 12 bases remaining between them. CDR1 and CDR2 (germline): MNHEY, SVGAGI. CDR3: CASVKLGYGYTF. The CDR3 bases are TGTGCCAGCGTGAAGCTTGGATATGGCTACACCTTC.

The sample holds one count of this clonotype. This chain joins TRBV7-9 and TRBJ1-2; TRBD1 matches at 8 bases. The J segment lost 3 bases and the V segment lost 4 bases, leaving 7 bases of the junction unmatched. The CDR3 length is 15 residues. Germline lookup yields CDR1 SEHNR and CDR2 FQNEAQ (reference sequence). The CDR3 loop reads CASSSTSTGDYGYTF. The DNA of the CDR3 is TGTGCCAGCAGCTCAACCTCGACAGGGGACTATGGCTACACCTTC.

The rearrangement links TRBV5-1 to TRBJ2-3; 7 bases are shared with TRBD2. This CDR3 has 16 residues. With 4 bases clipped from V and 0 bases from J, the junction kept 8 bases outside the gene matches. CDR1 and CDR2 (germline): SGHRS, YFSETQ. CDR3 nucleotide sequence: TGCGCCAGCAGCGAACCCCGACTAGCTAGCACAGATACGCAGTATTTT. Amino acid sequence: CASSEPRLASTDTQYF.

This clonotype has more than one count but fewer than ten. In DNA, the CDR3 is TGTGCCAGCAGCCCTAGCGCGCGGGCCAAAAACATTCAGTACTTC. This translates into CASSPSARAKNIQYF. The gene calls are TRBV7-8 and TRBJ2-4, with D perhaps matching TRBD2 (6 bases). V lost 5 bases, J lost 1 base, and 12 bases lay in between. CDR3 length: 15 amino acids. The germline V gene has CDR1 SGHVS and CDR2 FQNEAQ.

CDR3: CASSHRLAIVPQYF. CDR3 nucleotides: TGTGCCAGCAGCCACAGACTAGCAATCGTACCGCAGTACTTC. The chain employs TRBV3-1 and TRBJ2-5, with 7 bases that match TRBD2. Germline V lookup: CDR1 LGHDT, CDR2 YNNKEL (reference sequence). The CDR3 has 14 amino acids. Unmatched junction bases numbered 12, after V lost 3 bases and J lost 11 bases.

The table lists this clonotype with a few counts. This sequence joins TRBV12-3 or TRBV12-4 and TRBJ2-3; 9 bases fit TRBD2. The V segment lost 6 bases and the J segment 0 bases; nucleotides outside the gene matches: 7. CDR3 length equals 16 residues. CDR3 DNA: TGTGCCAGCAGCCGCGGACTAGCGTCTAGCACAGATACGCAGTATTTT. It specifies CASSRGLASSTDTQYF.

CDR3 in amino acids: CASSQDLSAQWLGGEQYF. CDR3 bases: TGCGCCAGCAGCCAAGATTTGTCAGCCCAGTGGTTGGGAGGCGAGCAGTACTTC. The chain combines TRBV4-3 with TRBJ2-4, with a possible D match to TRBD2 (6 bases). The closer fit of TRBJ2-7 to the DNA end suggests the J call may be wrong. Germline CDR1 LGHNA, CDR2 YSLEER. This CDR3 region has 18 residues.

This clonotype was counted only a few times. This chain joins TRBV29-1 and TRBJ2-1, with D possibly being TRBD1 (7 bases). Germline V gene sequence: CDR1 SQVTM, CDR2 ANQGSEA. The CDR3 totals 13 residues. V lost 5 bases, J lost 6 bases, and 14 bases lay in between. The CDR3 sequence: CSVRRGLGNEQFF. The CDR3 coding sequence is TGCAGCGTTCGGAGGGGGCTTGGCAATGAGCAGTTCTTC.

The chain couples TRBV12-3 or TRBV12-4 to TRBJ1-2; D perhaps matches TRBD1 (5 bases). The CDR3 length is 19 residues. Trimming removed 7 bases from V and 2 bases from J, with 29 bases in between. The CDR3 nucleotides read TGTGCCAGCATCCTTTTTTGGAAGGGGCAGCGAAGACTGAACTATGGCTACACCTTC. It specifies CASILFWKGQRRLNYGYTF.

There are a few counts of this clonotype. The chain employs TRBV20-1 and TRBJ2-3; 15 bases align to TRBD2. V trimming: 7 bases; J trimming: 0 bases; junction bases outside the gene matches: 11. Germline V gives CDR1 DFQATT, CDR2 SNEGSKA (reference sequence). The CDR3 covers 18 residues. CDR3 region: CSGVGLAGGRPSTDTQYF. CDR3 nucleotide sequence: TGCAGTGGGGTGGGACTAGCGGGAGGCCGACCTAGCACAGATACGCAGTATTTT.

The rearrangement links TRBV27 to TRBJ2-1; no reliable D call. V lost 6 bases and J lost 6, with 15 bases in between. This CDR3 has 14 residues. The V gene's germline CDR1 is MNHEY and CDR2 SMNVEV (reference sequence). DNA for the CDR3: TGTGCCAGCAGGGGCTTTGGGGTCGTCAATGAGCAGTTCTTC. Its protein product is CASRGFGVVNEQFF.